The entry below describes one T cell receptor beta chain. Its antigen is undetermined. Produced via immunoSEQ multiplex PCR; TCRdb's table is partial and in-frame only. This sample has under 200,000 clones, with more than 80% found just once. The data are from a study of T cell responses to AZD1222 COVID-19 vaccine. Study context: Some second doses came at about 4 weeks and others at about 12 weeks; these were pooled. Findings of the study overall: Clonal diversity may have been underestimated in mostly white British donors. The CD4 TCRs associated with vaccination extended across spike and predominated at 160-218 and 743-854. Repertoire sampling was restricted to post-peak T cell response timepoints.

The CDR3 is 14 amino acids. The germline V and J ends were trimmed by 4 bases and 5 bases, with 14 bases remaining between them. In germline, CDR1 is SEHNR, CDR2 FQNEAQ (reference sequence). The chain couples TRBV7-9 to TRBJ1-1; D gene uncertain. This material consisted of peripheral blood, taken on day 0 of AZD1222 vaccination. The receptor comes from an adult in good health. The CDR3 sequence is CASSSGPVWTEAFF. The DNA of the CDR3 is TGTGCCAGCAGCTCAGGCCCAGTTTGGACTGAAGCTTTCTTT.